This T cell receptor (beta chain) was sequenced for a study of blood T cell repertoires in COVID-19. Study context: Sample material is recorded as cDNA or gDNA derived from T cells, B-cell-depleted T cells, or PBMCs.

The CDR3 has 16 residues. V was pared by 0 bases and J by 1 base, with 10 bases between. Germline V CDR1 and CDR2: MGHRA, YSYEKL. Only a few counts were recorded for this clone. Study processing details: Nucleated cell counts were estimated from reference gene primer amplification. Sequenced by immunoSEQ multiplex PCR; TCRdb stores in-frame clones only, minus some. Clone size and the V and J calls come from that table; the DNA yielded D and trimming. Found here are roughly 230,000 clones, roughly 85% of them singletons; the top ten hold about 5.1%. Sequenced input: peripheral blood. The TCR was taken from a man in his fifties with COVID-19, enrolled during active disease. The chain employs TRBV4-1 and TRBJ1-5; D perhaps matches TRBD1 (5 bases). The CDR3 region is CASSQDGGESNQPQHF. For the CDR3, the DNA is TGCGCCAGCAGCCAAGACGGGGGGGAAAGCAATCAGCCCCAGCATTTT.